The clone carrying this T cell receptor (beta chain) turned up a few times. Its matching antigen is unknown. The source of the sample is a study of beta chain features in type 1 diabetes. Findings and limits, study-wide: All four CD4+ subsets of Type 1 diabetes patients contained TCRB CDR3s that were moderately but significantly shorter.

The CDR3 contains 16 residues. Expressed TCRB transcripts were sequenced, since all the RNA that had been isolated was reverse transcribed. Libraries were prepared by immunoSEQ multiplex PCR; TCRdb keeps only in-frame clonotypes and omits some of them. The sample carries around 130,000 clones, around 8.8% recorded once. The rearrangement joins TRBV21-1 to TRBJ2-1; the table's TRBD1 call for D was not verified on the DNA. TRBV21-1 is reported as a pseudogene. Material: central memory CD4+ T cells from blood. This receptor was obtained from a man younger than 40 with type 1 diabetes. CDR3 protein: CASSKSPPGTYNEQFF. CDR3 sequence (DNA): TGTGCCAGCAGCAAATCCCCCCCAGGGACCTACAATGAGCAGTTCTTC.